The sequence of this T cell receptor (beta chain) was determined in a study of shared clonotypes between healthy human individuals. Study-wide results and limits: Non-shared clonotypes had lower generation probabilities than those shared by all four donors. Rarefaction gave evidence that sorted-subset sequencing remained incomplete despite large depth. The genetic and exposure-history diversity represented was limited by few donors.

CDR3 length equals 15 residues. V was cut by 0 bases and J by 2 bases, with 11 bases left in between. Germline V gene data show CDR1 as SGHRS and CDR2 as YFSETQ. The method was immunoSEQ multiplex PCR; TCRdb's version includes in-frame clones alone and lacks a portion of them. Among 2,500,000 or so clones listed, just under 95% were seen once. As concerns this clone: Its cognate antigen is unknown.

The sample comprised naive CD4+ T cells from PBMCs. Subset indicated: CD45RA+ positively selected. This chain joins TRBV5-1 and TRBJ2-5, with D maybe TRBD2 (5 bases). The sequence was obtained from a man between 18 and 35 years old in good health. Some clones in this sample may be carry-over from other donors' samples. Here the CDR3 DNA reads TGCGCCAGCAGCTTGGAGGGAGTAAAGCAAGAGACCCAGTACTTC. This sequence encodes CASSLEGVKQETQYF.